This TCR beta chain was obtained from a study of shared clonotypes between healthy human individuals (TCRdb year 2020). Broadly, across the study: A few men and a couple of women, aged 18 to 49 years, made up the cohort. Libraries were prepared and TCR repertoires were sequenced by different laboratories using diverse techniques, in order to increase sequencing depth and limit assay-specific biases. For each donor, CD4 naive and CD4 memory were each run on three plates, CD8 naive on two plates, and CD8 memory on one plate. Blood TCR repertoires of about five healthy adults were deeply sequenced to estimate repertoire size and the extent of clonotype sharing between individuals. Between about 0.94 and 8.9 billion PBMCs per donor were obtained by leukapheresis. What the study reported, not specific to this receptor: Sampling was limited to blood, and TCR repertoires in tissue likely differ from TCR repertoires in blood. Naive subsets generally had larger estimated clonotype richness than memory subsets did. Even with the large sequencing depth, rarefaction of the sorted-subset datasets indicated that sequencing was incomplete. When several donors were compared, the shared fraction of clonotypes was roughly 4.8% for naive CD4, approximately 3.5% for naive CD8, roughly 2.3% for memory CD4, and 0.35% to 0.5% for memory CD8. Clonotypes shared by all four sorted-subset donors showed higher generation probabilities than non-shared clonotypes. Pairwise subsampling led to the expectation that sequencing depth would affect the degree of clonotype sharing among donors. The small number of donors limited the genetic and exposure-history diversity represented.

From V the trimming removes 2 bases and from J it removes 6 bases, while the gene matches leave 9 bases of the junction unaccounted for. The germline V gene yields KGHSH for CDR1 and LQKENI for CDR2. Inclusive of the bounding cysteine and phenylalanine, the CDR3 is 17 residues long. CDR3 DNA only is kept here, 51 bases in frame from base 1. Using the deep immunoSEQ assay, multiplex PCR amplified TCR CDR3 regions from genomic DNA. For each cell subset, the extracted genomic DNA was distributed evenly across all wells of several immunoSEQ 96-well plates, and each plate served as one replicate. For sorted subsets, each replicate PCR was loaded with around 200 ng genomic DNA, equivalent to approximately 27,000 T cell genomes. The purified libraries were quantified using a Qubit 3.0 fluorometer, sized with a Bioanalyzer 2100, and then quantified again using the KAPA Library Quantification kit. A separate single-read 150-cycle Illumina NextSeq 550 flow cell was used to sequence each immunoSEQ 96-well plate. Per the original workflow: Because only junctional sequences without quality scores were contained in the immunoSEQ output, filtering matching that applied to full-length reads could not be performed. To assign V/J genes and CDR3, sequences were annotated using PyIR, a Python wrapper for IgBLAST v1.9, with IMGT germline references. Reads with weak V/J assignments (E-value above 1e-6), missing CDR3, stop codons, out-of-frame junctions, or ambiguous translated residues were removed. V3J clonotypes were defined by identical inferred V gene, J gene, and CDR3 amino acid sequence. Percentage overlap between repertoires was computed as shared unique clonotypes divided by the size of the smaller repertoire. Richness of each repertoire was evaluated using RTK rarefaction, the Chao1 estimator, and Recon v2.1 estimates of unobserved clonotypes. OLGA was used to compute generation probabilities for all TCRbeta clonotypes that the gDNA method yielded from a handful of donors. TCRdb re-hosts the immuneACCESS table, in-frame sequences only. Its copies lack some clones; in the studies checked, an unresolved V gene accounts for under half of them, and the cause for the rest is not known. That table is the source of V, J and clone size, and D and trimming were worked out from the DNA. The sample table contains about 1 million clones; only one count was recorded for around four fifths of them. Of the sample, 1.4% falls within the top ten clones.

Points on this clone: No antigen is known for it. No quality values exist for individual bases; no much larger clone is one base distant.

The donors were healthy, HIV-negative adults who had no recently reported acute infections or vaccinations. Every donor was a Caucasian adult living in Nashville, Tennessee, USA. CD4+ T cells were enriched through magnetic negative selection, after which naive cells were positively selected on CD45RA and the remaining negative fraction served as the memory subset. Blood was collected by leukapheresis, and PBMCs were isolated by Ficoll-Histopaque density gradient centrifugation and then cryopreserved in liquid nitrogen vapor phase. Analytical flow cytometry was used to check the purity and quantity of every magnetically sorted T cell population. Genomic DNA was isolated from each sorted fraction and quantified by UV absorbance on a Nanodrop 2000c.

Sequenced sample: memory CD4+ T cells sorted from blood. Read against the paper, the sample's cell subset or site label means: CD45RA-negative fraction. The clonotype comes from a man aged 18 to 30 in good health. This chain is built from TRBV18 and TRBJ2-1, with TRBD2 matching 11 junction bases. The CDR3 amino acid sequence is: CASSPITSGSIGNEQFF. The nucleotide sequence is TGTGCCAGCTCACCAATCACTAGCGGGAGCATAGGCAATGAGCAGTTCTTC.